Included here is one T cell receptor beta chain sequence, with context. The CDR3 length is 14 residues. Trimming removed 7 bases at V and 7 bases at J, with 16 bases between. The V gene's germline CDR1 is MNHNS and CDR2 SASEGT. Donors had localized lung adenocarcinoma, a non-small cell lung cancer. The sample originates from a study of CD4 and CD8 cells across lung adenocarcinoma regions. TCRdb recomputed calls from the PCR reads with MiXCR, one row per CDR3 protein. The table records some 23,000 distinct CDR3 sequences, under 60% of them present only once. Source material: CD8+ T cells from the center of a lung tumor. This receptor was obtained from a male donor with lung adenocarcinoma. The CD4 and CD8 labels of this study may be unreliable. The gene calls are TRBV6-1 and TRBJ2-2; D is tentatively TRBD1 or TRBD2 (6 bases each). CDR3 protein: CASTITQGGGELFF. Here the CDR3 DNA reads TGTGCCAGCACCATTACACAGGGAGGCGGGGAGCTGTTTTTT.